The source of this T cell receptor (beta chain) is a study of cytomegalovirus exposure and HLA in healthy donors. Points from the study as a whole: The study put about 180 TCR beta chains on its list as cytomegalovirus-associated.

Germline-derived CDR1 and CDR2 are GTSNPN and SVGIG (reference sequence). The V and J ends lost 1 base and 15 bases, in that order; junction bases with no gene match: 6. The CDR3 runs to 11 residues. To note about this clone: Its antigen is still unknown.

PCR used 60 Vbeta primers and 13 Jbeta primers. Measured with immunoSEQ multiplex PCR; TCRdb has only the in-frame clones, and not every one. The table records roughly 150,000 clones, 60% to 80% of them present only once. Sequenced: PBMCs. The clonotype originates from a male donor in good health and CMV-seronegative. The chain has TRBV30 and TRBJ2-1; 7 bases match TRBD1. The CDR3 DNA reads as TGTGCCTGGAGTGATACAGGGGAGTTGTTCTTC. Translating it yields CAWSDTGELFF.